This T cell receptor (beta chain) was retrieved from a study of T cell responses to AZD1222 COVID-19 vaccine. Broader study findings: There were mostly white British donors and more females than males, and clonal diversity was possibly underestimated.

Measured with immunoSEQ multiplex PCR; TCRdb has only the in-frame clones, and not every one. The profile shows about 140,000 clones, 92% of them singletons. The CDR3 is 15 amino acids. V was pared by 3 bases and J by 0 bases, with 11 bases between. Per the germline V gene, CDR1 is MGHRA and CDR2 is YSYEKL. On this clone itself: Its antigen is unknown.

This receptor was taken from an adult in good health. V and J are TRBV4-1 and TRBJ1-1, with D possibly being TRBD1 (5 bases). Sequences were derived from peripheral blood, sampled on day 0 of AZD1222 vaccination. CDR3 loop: CASSQRQTMNTEAFF. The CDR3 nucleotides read TGCGCCAGCAGCCAGAGACAGACAATGAACACTGAAGCTTTCTTT.